This is a list of T cell receptor beta chains from one sample in a study of blood T cell repertoires in COVID-19. This table comes from immunoSEQ multiplex PCR, and its TCRdb copy is limited to in-frame clones, with some not included. Among more than 250,000 clones listed, approximately 88% were seen once. Sequenced input: PBMCs or T cells enriched from blood (not recorded which). These receptors all come from a woman aged 40 to 50 with acute COVID-19. CDR3s include the opening cysteine and the closing phenylalanine or tryptophan.

cdr3_aa: CAWSAGGDQPQHF
j_call: TRBJ1-5
v_call: TRBV30

cdr3_aa: CASSIYRGGYTF
j_call: TRBJ1-2
v_call: TRBV18

cdr3_aa: CATAGQGMTDTQYF
j_call: TRBJ2-3
v_call: TRBV2

cdr3_aa: CATSEGQGDWGEQFF
j_call: TRBJ2-1
v_call: TRBV24-1

cdr3_aa: CASSLSVGGLSGANVLTF
j_call: TRBJ2-6
v_call: TRBV7-2

cdr3_aa: CASSFGGIDYGYTF
j_call: TRBJ1-2
v_call: TRBV5-1

cdr3_aa: CASSYSPGGLSKNIQYF
j_call: TRBJ2-4
v_call: TRBV6-2/TRBV6-3

cdr3_aa: CASRDRDRLNEQFF
j_call: TRBJ2-1
v_call: TRBV6-5

cdr3_aa: CASTPPGIDTQYF
j_call: TRBJ2-3
v_call: TRBV12-3/TRBV12-4

cdr3_aa: CASSLRQDYGYTF
j_call: TRBJ1-2
v_call: TRBV7-2

cdr3_aa: CATSRDLGAPPQHF
j_call: TRBJ1-5
v_call: TRBV15

cdr3_aa: CASTFQGGRAFF
j_call: TRBJ1-1
v_call: TRBV28

cdr3_aa: CASSRDRGRVEQFF
j_call: TRBJ2-1
v_call: TRBV5-4

cdr3_aa: CAWSLAQAIPLTNEKLFF
j_call: TRBJ1-4
v_call: TRBV30

cdr3_aa: CASSIGLGAYEQYF
j_call: TRBJ2-7
v_call: TRBV7-8

cdr3_aa: CASSLDGDSDTQYF
j_call: TRBJ2-3
v_call: TRBV9

cdr3_aa: CATSSSGHYGYTF
j_call: TRBJ1-2
v_call: TRBV15

cdr3_aa: CSVEDGGGKLFF
j_call: TRBJ1-4
v_call: TRBV29-1

cdr3_aa: CASSWDQGSNQPQHF
j_call: TRBJ1-5
v_call: TRBV5-4

cdr3_aa: CASKQGAGELFF
j_call: TRBJ2-2
v_call: TRBV27

cdr3_aa: CATTPLWTTSGTEAFF
j_call: TRBJ1-1
v_call: TRBV24-1

cdr3_aa: CASSPQGPNTGELFF
j_call: TRBJ2-2
v_call: TRBV7-9

cdr3_aa: CASSVGVSLEVETQYF
j_call: TRBJ2-5
v_call: TRBV9

cdr3_aa: CASSITGGAGQPQHF
j_call: TRBJ1-5
v_call: TRBV19

cdr3_aa: CASSTEGLYGYTF
j_call: TRBJ1-2
v_call: TRBV6-6

cdr3_aa: CASSPTSGTSSYNEQFF
j_call: TRBJ2-1
v_call: TRBV19

cdr3_aa: CASSFQYEQYF
j_call: TRBJ2-7
v_call: TRBV12-3/TRBV12-4

cdr3_aa: CASNYPTSNQPQHF
j_call: TRBJ1-5
v_call: TRBV28

cdr3_aa: CASSPSSQTTYGYTF
j_call: TRBJ1-2
v_call: TRBV4-1

cdr3_aa: CASSQPGSTYEQYF
j_call: TRBJ2-7
v_call: TRBV3-1/TRBV3-2

cdr3_aa: CASSFPGTGVSGTEAFF
j_call: TRBJ1-1
v_call: TRBV28

cdr3_aa: CASSLGGRLAVNTGELFF
j_call: TRBJ2-2
v_call: TRBV5-4

cdr3_aa: CASSRAGTGVLRDEKLFF
j_call: TRBJ1-4
v_call: TRBV14

cdr3_aa: CASSLSGQGNTEAFF
j_call: TRBJ1-1
v_call: TRBV18

cdr3_aa: CASSRITYRDRIYRQPQHF
j_call: TRBJ1-5
v_call: TRBV7-8

cdr3_aa: CASSPTSGTYNEQFF
j_call: TRBJ2-1
v_call: TRBV27

cdr3_aa: CASSHRGVYEQFF
j_call: TRBJ2-1
v_call: TRBV4-1

cdr3_aa: CASSPGLGSSYNEQFF
j_call: TRBJ2-1
v_call: TRBV3-1/TRBV3-2

cdr3_aa: CASSLSELDEQFF
j_call: TRBJ2-1
v_call: TRBV12-3/TRBV12-4

cdr3_aa: CASSSIGRDTQYF
j_call: TRBJ2-3
v_call: TRBV27

cdr3_aa: CASSPAGLKGYTF
j_call: TRBJ1-2
v_call: TRBV18

cdr3_aa: CASSELAGEGETQYF
j_call: TRBJ2-5
v_call: TRBV2

cdr3_aa: CASSVQGGTEAFF
j_call: TRBJ1-1
v_call: TRBV7-9

cdr3_aa: CASSLRTATLYGYTF
j_call: TRBJ1-2
v_call: TRBV6-2/TRBV6-3

cdr3_aa: CASSPVLAEYNEQFF
j_call: TRBJ2-1
v_call: TRBV5-1

cdr3_aa: CASTRNRGGYTF
j_call: TRBJ1-2
v_call: TRBV12-3/TRBV12-4

cdr3_aa: CASSTTPTGGNTIYF
j_call: TRBJ1-3
v_call: TRBV19

cdr3_aa: CASSILAGVFYEQFF
j_call: TRBJ2-1
v_call: TRBV19